The next 4 T cell receptor beta chains were all read from a single sample in a study of human T cells and chemical hapten exposure. The time point: patch test 3, about 24 weeks after DPC sensitization. Treatment reported: therapeutic diphenylcyclopropenone sensitization with weekly scalp DPC. TCRdb redid the calling of the RACE reads with MiXCR, one entry per CDR3 protein. Of over 70,000 distinct CDR3 sequences listed, 11% are singletons. The sample here was whole blood, taken in connection with sensitization to the hapten diphenylcyclopropenone (DPC). These receptors were obtained from a woman in her 30s with alopecia areata. Some clones in this sample may be carry-over from other donors' samples.

This clonotype came up a few times. Written as DNA, the CDR3 is TGCGCCAGCAGCCAGAGCGGGAGGGGGGGCCCAGATACGCAGTATTTT. Its translation is CASSQSGRGGPDTQYF. This chain links TRBV4-1 with TRBJ2-3; 10 bases align to TRBD2. The CDR3 consists of 16 residues. V dropped 3 bases and J dropped 4; count of bases not matched to a gene: 7. Germline-derived CDR1 and CDR2 are MGHRA and YSYEKL.

This clonotype was found many times. The genes are TRBV24-1 and TRBJ2-2, with 9 bases identical to TRBD1. V lost 11 bases and J lost 2; bases outside the gene matches: 5. Germline values: CDR1 KGHDR, CDR2 SFDVKD. This CDR3 region has 14 residues. The CDR3 region has the DNA TGTGCCATCGCGGGACAGGGTAACACCGGGGAGCTGTTTTTT. Protein: CAIAGQGNTGELFF.

The chain has TRBV7-8 and TRBJ2-1, with a weak D call TRBD1 (5 bases). The CDR3 has 16 residues. Germline assignment: CDR1 SGHVS and CDR2 FQNEAQ. Between the trimmed V and J ends, which lost 1 base and 4 bases, there was a span of 14 bases. The CDR3 nucleotides read TGTGCCAGCAGCTTAGGGGGCACATTAGTATACAATGAGCAGTTCTTC. It is translated as CASSLGGTLVYNEQFF.

The chain has TRBV2 and TRBJ2-1; 8 nucleotides line up with TRBD2. Losses at the gene ends were 8 bases for V and 12 bases for J; bases not matched to a gene: 6. The CDR3 consists of 11 residues. Germline CDR1 and CDR2: SNHLY and FYNNEI. CDR3 in amino acids: CASSREGPQFF. The CDR3 region has the DNA TGTGCCAGCTCTCGGGAGGGACCGCAGTTCTTC.